This T cell receptor beta chain was profiled in a study of T cells in Graves' hyperthyroidism and ophthalmopathy. Study observations and caveats: The model made its ophthalmopathy prediction, and onset followed a median approximately 7 months later.

Trimming removed 3 bases from V and 0 bases from J, with 11 bases in between. This CDR3 contains 15 residues. Germline values: CDR1 LNHDA, CDR2 SQIVND (reference sequence). A few counts support this clonotype. Its cognate antigen is unknown. Researchers took RNA transcripts and amplified the TCR beta CDR3 regions from them. A first-round RT-PCR of the TCR CDR3 used the HTBI primer set. TCRdb independently ran MiXCR on the multiplex PCR reads; one entry per CDR3 protein. The table includes about 530,000 distinct CDR3 sequences, under 20% detected once. Sequenced: blood. The chain employs TRBV19 and TRBJ1-2; a possible D gene is TRBD1 (6 bases). The clonotype comes from a woman younger than 30 with Graves' ophthalmopathy. This chain's CDR3 is CASSISDRANYGYTF. Written as DNA, the CDR3 is TGTGCCAGTAGTATTTCGGACAGAGCTAACTATGGCTACACCTTC. Supplemented by reference TRBV19 and TRBJ1-2, the full variable domain reads DGGITQSPKYLFRKEGQNVTLSCEQNLNHDAMYWYRQDPGQGLRLIYYSQIVNDFQKGDIAEGYSVSREKKESFPLTVTSAQKNPTAFYLCASSISDRANYGYTFGSGTRLTVV.